This section outlines one TCR beta chain sequence together with its context. Positively selected for CCR7, the CD45RO-negative cells used as naive CD8 cells excluded terminally differentiated effector memory CD45RA+ cells. There are 15 residues in the CDR3. CDR1 is KGHSH and CDR2 is LQKENI in the germline V gene. V shed 3 bases and J shed 6 bases, with 15 bases lying between them. The repertoire was sequenced with immunoSEQ multiplex PCR; TCRdb's copy has only in-frame clones and lacks some. The table records around 580,000 clones, 95% to 98% of them present only once. This sample was taken from a study of shared clonotypes between healthy human individuals.

The sequenced sample consisted of naive CD8+ T cells sorted from blood. The origin of this receptor is a man aged 25-45 years in good health. The chain links TRBV18 to TRBJ1-5; possibly TRBD1 for D (6 bases). The CDR3 loop is CASSPSGEGGQPQHF. The CDR3 DNA reads TGTGCCAGCTCACCCTCAGGGGAGGGCGGTCAGCCCCAGCATTTT.